The 5 T cell receptor beta chains below come from one sample, sequenced in a study of blood T cell repertoires in COVID-19. Using immunoSEQ multiplex PCR, the repertoire was profiled, and TCRdb retains in-frame clones only, with some absent. The top ten hold 1.5% to 2% of the sample, which has under 200,000 clones, approximately 91% seen once. The specimen sequenced was peripheral blood. These receptors were obtained from a man younger than 30 with active or convalescent COVID-19.

J is TRBJ2-1 and V is TRBV6-6; possibly TRBD2 for D (5 bases). Germline CDR1 MNHNY, CDR2 SVGAGI (reference sequence). V was pared by 1 base and J by 0 bases, with 7 bases between. CDR3 length: 15 amino acids. The CDR3 loop is CASSYLGSSYNEQFF. The CDR3 DNA sequence: TGTGCCAGCAGTTACTTGGGGAGCTCCTACAATGAGCAGTTCTTC.

CDR3 in DNA: TGTGCCAGCAGTGTTTTGACTAGCGGGAACAATGAGCAGTTCTTC. Protein sequence: CASSVLTSGNNEQFF. The chain carries TRBV2 and TRBJ2-1, with TRBD2 identical over 11 bases. Germline V lookup: CDR1 SNHLY, CDR2 FYNNEI. The CDR3 runs to 15 residues. V lost 4 bases, J lost 5 bases, and 4 bases stayed unmatched. Full variable domain (missing parts from reference TRBV2 and TRBJ2-1): EPEVTQTPSHQVTQMGQEVILRCVPISNHLYFYWYRQILGQKVEFLVSFYNNEISEKSEIFDDQFSVERPDGSNFTLKIRSTKLEDSAMYFCASSVLTSGNNEQFFGPGTRLTVL.

The chain has TRBV7-2 and TRBJ2-7; 12 nucleotides line up with TRBD2. The CDR3 has 19 residues. CDR1 is SGHTA and CDR2 is FQGNSA in the germline V gene. Trimming took 1 base from V and 2 from J; bases not matched to a gene: 12. Here the CDR3 DNA reads TGTGCCAGCAGCTTAGTTAGGGCGACTAGCGGGAGTTTCGCCTACGAGCAGTACTTC. This codes for CASSLVRATSGSFAYEQYF.

The chain has TRBV30 and TRBJ1-2; 10 bases are shared with TRBD1. CDR3 length equals 12 residues. CDR1 and CDR2 from the germline V gene are GTSNPN and SVGIG (reference sequence). V shed 5 bases, J shed 6 bases, and the junction held 3 bases outside the gene matches. The CDR3: CAWPGTGDGYTF. The DNA of the CDR3 is TGTGCCTGGCCCGGGACAGGGGATGGCTACACCTTC.

The V call is TRBV12-3 or TRBV12-4, the J call TRBJ1-1, with D unclear. The V end was cut by 9 bases, the J end by 7 bases, with 15 bases between. The CDR3 consists of 12 residues. This CDR3 is CASSYPENEAFF. For the CDR3, the DNA is TGTGCCAGTTCCTACCCGGAGAATGAAGCTTTCTTT.